This entry concerns a single T cell receptor (beta chain). Its antigen specificity is not known. Per-base qualities were not stored, and no clone one base away is much larger. For CDR1 and CDR2, the germline V gene lists SGHRS and YFSETQ. V and J are truncated by 3 bases and 5 bases respectively, leaving an intervening sequence of 14 bases. The CDR3 sequence holds 14 residues, the cysteine and phenylalanine included. The kept DNA is CDR3 alone, 42 bases in frame from the first base. These data come from a study of shared clonotypes between healthy human individuals (TCRdb year 2020). Concerning the study at large: A couple of women and a few men aged 18 to 49 years were included in the cohort. For each donor, CD4 naive and CD4 memory were each run on three plates, CD8 naive on two plates, and CD8 memory on one plate. To estimate repertoire size and how much clonotype sharing occurs between individuals, the study deeply sequenced the blood TCR repertoires of a handful of healthy adults. Different laboratories and diverse techniques were used to prepare libraries and sequence TCR repertoires, to increase sequencing depth and limit assay-specific biases. Per donor, leukapheresis produced somewhere between about 0.9 and 9.5 billion PBMCs. Points the paper makes about the study in general: The genetic and exposure-history diversity represented was limited by the small number of donors. Pairwise subsampling led to the expectation that sequencing depth would affect the degree of clonotype sharing among donors. Sampling was restricted to blood, and TCR repertoires in tissues likely differ from the TCR repertoires found in blood. Compared with non-shared clonotypes, the clonotypes found in all four sorted-subset donors had higher generation probabilities. Naive subsets generally had larger estimated clonotype richness than memory subsets. Rarefaction of sorted-subset datasets indicated incomplete sequencing despite the large sequencing depth. When four donors were compared, the shared fraction of clonotypes was around 5% for naive CD4, roughly 3.4% for naive CD8, roughly 2.3% for memory CD4, and 0.4% for memory CD8.

Using the deep immunoSEQ assay, multiplex PCR amplified TCR CDR3 regions from genomic DNA. Genomic DNA extracted from each cell subset was distributed evenly over all wells of several immunoSEQ 96-well plates, and each plate served as one replicate. Each replicate PCR for sorted subsets received roughly 0.2 ug genomic DNA, equal to some 32,000 T cell genomes. Purified libraries were measured with a Qubit 3.0 fluorometer, size-checked on a Bioanalyzer 2100, and measured again with the KAPA Library Quantification kit. A separate single-read 150-cycle Illumina NextSeq 550 flow cell was used to sequence each immunoSEQ 96-well plate. Regarding the original processing steps: The immunoSEQ output contained only junctional sequences without quality scores, so filtering could not match that applied to full-length reads. To assign V/J genes and CDR3, sequences were annotated using PyIR, a Python wrapper for IgBLAST v1.9, with IMGT germline references. Reads were filtered out if the reads had weak V/J assignments (E-value above 1e-6), no CDR3, stop codons, out-of-frame junctions, or ambiguous translated residues. V3J clonotypes were defined by identical inferred V gene, J gene, and CDR3 amino acid sequence. To compute the percentage overlap between repertoires, the number of shared unique clonotypes was divided by the size of the smaller repertoire. Three approaches were used to assess repertoire richness: RTK rarefaction, the Chao1 estimator, and Recon v2.1 estimates of unobserved clonotypes. Generation probabilities for all TCRbeta clonotypes obtained by the gDNA method from a handful of donors were computed using OLGA. TCRdb carries this immuneACCESS record with in-frame sequences only. Its versions omit some clonotypes, under half of them owing to an unresolved V gene in the studies checked, with the rest unexplained. The V and J calls and clone size were taken over from that table, and D and trimming were inferred from the DNA. In all, the sample holds more than 2,000,000 clones, and approximately 93% of those were seen once. The ten largest clonotypes hold about 0.39% of the sample.

Donors were healthy HIV-negative adults with no recently reported acute infections or vaccinations. All donors were Caucasian adults living in Nashville, Tennessee, USA. CD4+ T cells were enriched through magnetic negative selection, after which naive cells were positively selected on CD45RA and the remaining negative fraction served as the memory subset. Blood was obtained by leukapheresis, after which PBMCs were separated by Ficoll-Histopaque density gradient centrifugation and cryopreserved in liquid nitrogen vapor phase. Purity and quantity of every magnetically sorted T cell population were checked by analytical flow cytometry. Genomic DNA was isolated from each sorted fraction and quantified by UV absorbance on a Nanodrop 2000c.

This receptor was identified in a young man in good health. Some clones in this sample may be carry-over from other donors' samples. Sequencing was carried out using naive CD4+ T cells from PBMCs. This specimen's cell subset or site label, interpreted: CD45RA+ positively selected. Recombination connected TRBV5-1 to TRBJ1-2; TRBD1 is perhaps the D gene, given 6 matching bases. The nucleotide sequence reads TGCGCCAGCAGCTCGCCGGACAGCACATATGGCTACACCTTC. Translated, it reads CASSSPDSTYGYTF.